This T cell receptor (beta chain) was sequenced during a study of cytomegalovirus exposure and HLA in healthy donors. Findings and limits, study-wide: Later analysis identified over 15,000 TCR beta sequences associated with HLA alleles, using a false discovery rate threshold of 0.05. The listing of some 170 TCR beta chains classed them as cytomegalovirus-associated.

This clone has a handful of counts. Its antigen is undetermined. A multiplex PCR was run with 60 Vbeta primers and 13 Jbeta primers. The repertoire was sequenced with immunoSEQ multiplex PCR; TCRdb's copy has only in-frame clones and lacks some. Of under 200,000 clones in the sample, around 75% were seen once. This CDR3 contains 14 residues. V lost 2 bases and J 2 bases, leaving 8 bases between the germline ends. The germline V gene has CDR1 SGHKS and CDR2 YYEKEE (reference sequence). The J gene is TRBJ1-3, the V gene TRBV5-5; D is possibly TRBD1 (5 bases). The TCR was taken from a woman in her 30s in good health and CMV-seronegative. The sample consisted of PBMCs. The CDR3 DNA reads as TGTGCCAGCAGCTTTGCAGGGACTGGAAACACCATATATTTT. Its translation is CASSFAGTGNTIYF.